This T cell receptor (beta chain) derives from a study of OX40 agonist ivuxolimab in advanced cancers. Study context: Patients received the agonistic anti-OX40 (CD134) antibody ivuxolimab. Prior anti-PD-1, anti-PD-L1 or anti-CTLA-4 therapy was allowed; 35% to 40% had some.

Overall study results and limits: Near-lowest levels of clonal expansion characterized partial responders at 0.1-3.0 mg/kg.

As concerns this clone: Its antigen remains unknown.

CDR3 length: 13 residues. The germline gives CDR1 MGHDK, CDR2 SYGVNS. Trimming pared 3 bases from V and 10 bases from J, leaving 13 bases between. Sequenced by immunoSEQ multiplex PCR; TCRdb stores in-frame clones only, minus some. Of tens of thousands of clones listed, roughly 84% are singletons. The rearrangement uses TRBV25-1 and TRBJ2-1; maybe TRBD1 (6 bases). The starting material was CD4+ or CD8+ T cells sorted from blood, obtained in a trial of the OX40 agonist ivuxolimab. The sequence was obtained from an adult with an advanced solid tumor such as melanoma, head and neck, liver or kidney cancer. CDR3 sequence reads: CASSEDSHWEQFF. The CDR3 DNA sequence: TGTGCCAGCAGTGAGGACAGTCACTGGGAGCAGTTCTTC.